Following are 10 T cell receptor beta chains from one sample sequenced in a study of blood T cell repertoires in COVID-19. Sequenced by immunoSEQ multiplex PCR; TCRdb stores in-frame clones only, minus some. Among approximately 210,000 clones listed, roughly 94% were seen once. The specimen was peripheral blood. All receptors come from a man aged 25 to 40 with acute or convalescent COVID-19.

This sequence joins TRBV29-1 and TRBJ1-1; 9 positions match TRBD1. Germline V CDR1 and CDR2: SQVTM, ANQGSEA. The CDR3 totals 12 residues. V lost 6 bases, J lost 6 bases, and 5 bases stayed unmatched. CDR3 sequence: CSVDRGVAEAFF. The CDR3 bases are TGCAGCGTGGACAGGGGAGTCGCTGAAGCTTTCTTT.

V usage is TRBV18 and J usage is TRBJ1-6; D may be TRBD1 (5 bases). V gave up 4 bases and J gave up 4 bases, with 11 bases separating them. CDR3 length: 15 amino acids. Germline-derived CDR1 and CDR2 are KGHSH and LQKENI. The CDR3 DNA is TGTGCCAGCTCACGGTCACAGGAGTATAATTCACCCCTCCACTTT. Protein sequence: CASSRSQEYNSPLHF.

The chain links TRBV27 to TRBJ2-2; D may be TRBD1 (7 bases). V was trimmed by 2 bases and J by 6 bases, leaving 13 bases between them. Germline V gene lookup returns CDR1 MNHEY and CDR2 SMNVEV (reference sequence). The CDR3 is 15 residues long. This chain's CDR3 is CASSLRQGGPGELFF. Here the CDR3 DNA reads TGTGCCAGCAGTTTACGTCAGGGGGGTCCCGGGGAGCTGTTTTTT.

This clone has a single count. The chain has TRBV3-1 (or the pseudogene TRBV3-2) and TRBJ2-1; no definite D call. Germline CDR1 LGHDT, CDR2 YNNKEL (reference sequence). The CDR3 totals 13 residues. V was shortened by 0 bases and J by 9 bases, with 9 bases between the two germline ends. The CDR3 is CASSQDFQREQFF. The CDR3 coding sequence is TGTGCCAGCAGCCAAGACTTTCAGCGTGAGCAGTTCTTC.

The gene calls are TRBV12-5 and TRBJ1-1, with D unclear. Trimming left V 3 bases short and J 6 bases short, with 5 bases between. Germline loops: CDR1 LGHNT, CDR2 FRNRAP. The CDR3 consists of 11 residues. The CDR3 DNA reads TGTGCTAGTGGTTTTAACTCTGAAGCTTTCTTT. This translates into CASGFNSEAFF.

This chain joins TRBV4-1 and TRBJ1-3; D is possibly TRBD1 (5 bases). Germline lookup yields CDR1 MGHRA and CDR2 YSYEKL. Trimming removed 1 base from V and 2 bases from J, with 9 bases in between. This CDR3 is 15 amino acids long. The CDR3 DNA reads TGCGCCAGCAGCCAAGGCAGGGCGACTGGAAACACCATATATTTT. This codes for CASSQGRATGNTIYF.

V is TRBV2 and J is TRBJ1-5; possible D gene TRBD1, 6 bases. Germline CDR1 is SNHLY and CDR2 is FYNNEI. The length of the CDR3 is 16 residues. V was clipped by 6 bases and J by 2 bases, with 17 bases between them. The chain's CDR3 is CASSASTAGGNQPQHF. In DNA, the CDR3 is TGTGCCAGCAGCGCGAGCACGGCAGGGGGCAATCAGCCCCAGCATTTT.

The chain has TRBV11-2 and TRBJ1-5; TRBD1 matches 8 bases. V lost 4 bases to trimming and J lost 7 bases; unmatched junction nucleotides: 15. The CDR3 has 17 residues. Germline V gives CDR1 SGHAT, CDR2 FQNNGV. CDR3 residues: CASSSYPDRGRDQPQHF. The CDR3 region has the DNA TGTGCCAGCAGCTCGTATCCTGACAGGGGCAGAGACCAGCCCCAGCATTTT.

A single count supports this clone. The gene calls are TRBV5-8 and TRBJ2-1, with 12 positions matching TRBD2. The CDR3 is 18 amino acids. The germline V gene has CDR1 SGHTS and CDR2 YDEGEE. Germline trimming cut 0 bases from V and 1 base from J; bases unmatched to any gene: 5. The CDR3 DNA reads TGTGCCAGCAGCTTGGGGCTAGCGGGGGGGTATTCCTACAATGAGCAGTTCTTC. Translating it yields CASSLGLAGGYSYNEQFF.

V is TRBV5-1 and J is TRBJ2-4, with TRBD1 as a possible D gene (6 bases). The V end was cut by 4 bases, the J end by 0 bases, with 17 bases between. The germline CDR1 and CDR2 sequences are SGHRS and YFSETQ. This CDR3 has 17 residues. CDR3 DNA sequence: TGCGCCAGCAGCCTACTAGGGGGACACGGAGCCAAAAACATTCAGTACTTC. Translation gives CASSLLGGHGAKNIQYF.